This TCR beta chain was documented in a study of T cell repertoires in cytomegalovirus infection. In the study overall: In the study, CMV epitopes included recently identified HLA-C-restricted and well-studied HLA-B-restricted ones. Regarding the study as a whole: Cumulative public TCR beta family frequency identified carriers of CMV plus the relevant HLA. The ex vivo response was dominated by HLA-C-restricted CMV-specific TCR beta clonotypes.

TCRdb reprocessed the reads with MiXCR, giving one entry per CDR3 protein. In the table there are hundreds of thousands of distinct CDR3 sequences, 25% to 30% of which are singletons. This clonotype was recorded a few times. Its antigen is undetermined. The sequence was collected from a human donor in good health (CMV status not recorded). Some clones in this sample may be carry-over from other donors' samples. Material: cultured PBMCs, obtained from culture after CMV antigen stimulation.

The CDR3 DNA sequence: TGTGCCAGCAGTCTCACAGCGATGCTAAATCAGCCCCAGCATTTT. Translating it yields CASSLTAMLNQPQHF. V and J are TRBV27 and TRBJ1-5; D remains ambiguous. The CDR3 extends over 15 amino acids. Germline V gene lookup returns CDR1 MNHEY and CDR2 SMNVEV (reference sequence). V gave up 5 bases and J gave up 4 bases, with 15 bases separating them.